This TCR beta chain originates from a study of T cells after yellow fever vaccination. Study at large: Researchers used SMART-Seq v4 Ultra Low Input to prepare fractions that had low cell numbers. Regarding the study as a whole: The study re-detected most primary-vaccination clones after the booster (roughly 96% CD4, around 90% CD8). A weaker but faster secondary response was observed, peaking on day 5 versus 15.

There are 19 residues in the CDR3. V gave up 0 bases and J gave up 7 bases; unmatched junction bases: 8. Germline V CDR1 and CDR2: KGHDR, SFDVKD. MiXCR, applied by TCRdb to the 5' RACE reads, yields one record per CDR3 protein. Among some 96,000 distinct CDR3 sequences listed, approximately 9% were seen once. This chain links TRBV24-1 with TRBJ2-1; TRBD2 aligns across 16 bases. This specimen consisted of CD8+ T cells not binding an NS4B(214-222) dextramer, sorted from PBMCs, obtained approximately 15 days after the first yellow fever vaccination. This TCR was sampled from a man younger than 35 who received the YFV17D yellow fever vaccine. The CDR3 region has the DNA TGTGCCACCAGTGATTTGGGGACTAGCGGGGGGGCAGGGTGGAATGAGCAGTTCTTC. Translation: CATSDLGTSGGAGWNEQFF.